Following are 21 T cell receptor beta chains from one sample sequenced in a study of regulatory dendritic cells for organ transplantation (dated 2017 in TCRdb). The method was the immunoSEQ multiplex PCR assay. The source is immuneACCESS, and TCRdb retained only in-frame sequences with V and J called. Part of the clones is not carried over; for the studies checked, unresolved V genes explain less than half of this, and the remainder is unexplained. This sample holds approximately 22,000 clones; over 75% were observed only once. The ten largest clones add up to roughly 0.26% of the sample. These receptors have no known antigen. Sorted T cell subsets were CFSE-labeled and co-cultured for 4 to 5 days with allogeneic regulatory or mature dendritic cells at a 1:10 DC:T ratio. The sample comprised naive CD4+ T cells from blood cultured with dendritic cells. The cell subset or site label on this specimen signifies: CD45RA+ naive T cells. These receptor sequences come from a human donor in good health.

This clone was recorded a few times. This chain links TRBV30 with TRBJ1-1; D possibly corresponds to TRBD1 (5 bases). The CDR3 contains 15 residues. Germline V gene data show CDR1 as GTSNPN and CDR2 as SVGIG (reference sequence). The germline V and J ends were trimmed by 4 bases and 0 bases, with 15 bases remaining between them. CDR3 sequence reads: CAWMLGVTLNTEAFF. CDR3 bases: TGTGCCTGGATGTTAGGGGTAACGTTGAACACTGAAGCTTTCTTT.

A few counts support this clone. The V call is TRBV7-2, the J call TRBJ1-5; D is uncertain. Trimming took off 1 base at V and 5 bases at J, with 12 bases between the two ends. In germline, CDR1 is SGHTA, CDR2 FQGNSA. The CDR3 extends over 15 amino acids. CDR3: CASSLGSASHQPQHF. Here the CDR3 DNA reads TGTGCCAGCAGCTTAGGGTCAGCCTCCCATCAGCCCCAGCATTTT.

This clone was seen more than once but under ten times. This CDR3 is CASSLQPEKLFF. CDR3 DNA sequence: TGTGCCAGCAGCTTACAACCGGAAAAACTGTTTTTT. The chain links TRBV7-8 to TRBJ1-4; D is uncertain. Germline V CDR1 and CDR2: SGHVS, FQNEAQ. The CDR3 is made up of 12 amino acids. The V end was cut by 2 bases, the J end by 8 bases, with 6 bases between.

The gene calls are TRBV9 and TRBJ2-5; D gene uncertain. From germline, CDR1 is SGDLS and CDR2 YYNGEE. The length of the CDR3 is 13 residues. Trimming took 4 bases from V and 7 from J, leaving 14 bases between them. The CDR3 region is CASSTNPGGTQYF. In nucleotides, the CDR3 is TGTGCCAGCAGCACTAACCCGGGTGGGACCCAGTACTTC.

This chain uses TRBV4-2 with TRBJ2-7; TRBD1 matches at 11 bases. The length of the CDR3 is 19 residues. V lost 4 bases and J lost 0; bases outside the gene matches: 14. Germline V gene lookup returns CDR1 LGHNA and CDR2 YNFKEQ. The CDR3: CASSRLAGTGGLISYEQYF. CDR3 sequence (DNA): TGTGCCAGCAGCCGTCTCGCCGGGACAGGGGGGCTTATCTCCTACGAGCAGTACTTC.

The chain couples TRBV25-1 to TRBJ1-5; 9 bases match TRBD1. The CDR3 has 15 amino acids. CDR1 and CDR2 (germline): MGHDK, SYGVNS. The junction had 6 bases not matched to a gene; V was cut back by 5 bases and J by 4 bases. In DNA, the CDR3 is TGTGCCAGCAGTCCTCGCGGACAGGGGAATCAGCCCCAGCATTTT. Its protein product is CASSPRGQGNQPQHF. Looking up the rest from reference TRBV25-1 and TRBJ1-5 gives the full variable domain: EADIYQTPRYLVIGTGKKITLECSQTMGHDKMYWYQQDPGMELHLIHYSYGVNSTEKGDLSSESTVSRIRTEHFPLTLESARPSHTSQYLCASSPRGQGNQPQHFGDGTRLSIL.

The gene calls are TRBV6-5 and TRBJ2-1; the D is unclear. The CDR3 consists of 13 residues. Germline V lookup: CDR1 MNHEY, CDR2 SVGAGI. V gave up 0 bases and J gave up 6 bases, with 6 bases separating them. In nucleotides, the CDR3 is TGTGCCAGCAGTTACTCCCCCCGCAATGAGCAGTTCTTC. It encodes CASSYSPRNEQFF.

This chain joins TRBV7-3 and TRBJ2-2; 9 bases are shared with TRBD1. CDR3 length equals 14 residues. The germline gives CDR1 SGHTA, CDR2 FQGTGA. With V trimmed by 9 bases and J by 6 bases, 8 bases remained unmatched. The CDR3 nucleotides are TGTGCCAGTGCACGGGACAGGGCCTCCGGGGAGCTGTTTTTT. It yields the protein CASARDRASGELFF.

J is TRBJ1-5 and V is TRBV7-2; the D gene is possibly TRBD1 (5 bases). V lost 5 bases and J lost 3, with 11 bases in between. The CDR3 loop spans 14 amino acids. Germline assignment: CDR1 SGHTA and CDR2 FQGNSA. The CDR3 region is CASSVDSLNQPQHF. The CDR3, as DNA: TGTGCCAGCAGCGTCGACAGCCTCAATCAGCCCCAGCATTTT.

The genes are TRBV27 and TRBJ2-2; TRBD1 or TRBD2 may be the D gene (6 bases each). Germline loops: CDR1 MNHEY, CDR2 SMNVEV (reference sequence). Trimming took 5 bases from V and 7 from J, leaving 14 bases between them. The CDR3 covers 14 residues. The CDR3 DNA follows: TGTGCCAGCAGTCCTAGGGGGGTGGGCGGGGAGCTGTTTTTT. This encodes CASSPRGVGGELFF.

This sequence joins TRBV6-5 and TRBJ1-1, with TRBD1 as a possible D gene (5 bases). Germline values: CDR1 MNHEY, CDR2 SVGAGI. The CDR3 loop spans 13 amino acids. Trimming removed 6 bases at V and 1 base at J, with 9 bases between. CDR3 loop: CASSIQGNTEAFF. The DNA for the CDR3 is TGTGCCAGCAGCATCCAGGGGAACACTGAAGCTTTCTTT.

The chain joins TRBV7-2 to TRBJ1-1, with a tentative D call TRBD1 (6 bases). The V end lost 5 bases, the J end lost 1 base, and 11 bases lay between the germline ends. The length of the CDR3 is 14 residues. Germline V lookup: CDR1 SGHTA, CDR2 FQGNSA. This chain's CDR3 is CASSRGASNTEAFF. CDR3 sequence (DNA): TGTGCCAGCAGCCGGGGGGCCTCGAACACTGAAGCTTTCTTT.

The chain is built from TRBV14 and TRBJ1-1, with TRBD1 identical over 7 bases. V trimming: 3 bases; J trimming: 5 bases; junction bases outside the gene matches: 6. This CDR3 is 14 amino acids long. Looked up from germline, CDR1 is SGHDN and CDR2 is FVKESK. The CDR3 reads CASSHERGPTEAFF. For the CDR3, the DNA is TGTGCCAGCAGCCACGAGAGGGGGCCAACTGAAGCTTTCTTT.

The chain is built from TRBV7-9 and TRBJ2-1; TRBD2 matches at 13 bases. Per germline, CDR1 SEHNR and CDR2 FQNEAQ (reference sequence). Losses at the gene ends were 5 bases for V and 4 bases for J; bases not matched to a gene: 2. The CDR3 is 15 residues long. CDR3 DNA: TGTGCCAGCAGCCGACTAGCGGGAGGATACAATGAGCAGTTCTTC. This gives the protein CASSRLAGGYNEQFF.

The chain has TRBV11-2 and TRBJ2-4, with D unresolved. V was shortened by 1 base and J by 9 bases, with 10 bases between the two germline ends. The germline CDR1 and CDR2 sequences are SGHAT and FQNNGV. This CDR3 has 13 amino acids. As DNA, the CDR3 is TGTGCCAGCAGCTTAGGGGAAAGTTCCATTCAGTACTTC. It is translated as CASSLGESSIQYF. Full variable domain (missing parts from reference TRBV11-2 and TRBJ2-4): EAGVAQSPRYKIIEKRQSVAFWCNPISGHATLYWYQQILGQGPKLLIQFQNNGVVDDSQLPKDRFSAERLKGVDSTLKIQPAKLEDSAVYLCASSLGESSIQYFGAGTRLSVL.

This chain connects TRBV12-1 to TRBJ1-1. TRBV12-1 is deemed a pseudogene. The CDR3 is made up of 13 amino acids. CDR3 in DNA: TGTGCCAGCAGCTTTGGACTGTACACTGAAGCTTTCTTT. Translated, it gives CASSFGLYTEAFF.

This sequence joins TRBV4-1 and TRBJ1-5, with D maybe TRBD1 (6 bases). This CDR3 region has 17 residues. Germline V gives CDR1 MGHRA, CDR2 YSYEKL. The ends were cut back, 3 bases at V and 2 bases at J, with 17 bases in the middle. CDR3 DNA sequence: TGCGCCAGCAGCCACCCAGGGCGGGGGCAGGGCAATCAGCCCCAGCATTTT. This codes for CASSHPGRGQGNQPQHF.

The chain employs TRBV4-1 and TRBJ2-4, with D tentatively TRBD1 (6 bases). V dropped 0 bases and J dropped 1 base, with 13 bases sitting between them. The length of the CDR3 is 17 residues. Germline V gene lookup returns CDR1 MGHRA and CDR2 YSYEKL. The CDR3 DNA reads TGCGCCAGCAGCCAAGAGGGTTTCCAGGGGGCCAAAAACATTCAGTACTTC. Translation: CASSQEGFQGAKNIQYF.

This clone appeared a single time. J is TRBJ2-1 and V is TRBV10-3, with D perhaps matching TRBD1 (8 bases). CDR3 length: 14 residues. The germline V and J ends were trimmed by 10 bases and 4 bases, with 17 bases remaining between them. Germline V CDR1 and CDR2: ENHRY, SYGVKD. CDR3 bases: TGTGCCACCAACAGGGGGGGGGTGTACAATGAGCAGTTCTTC. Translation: CATNRGGVYNEQFF.

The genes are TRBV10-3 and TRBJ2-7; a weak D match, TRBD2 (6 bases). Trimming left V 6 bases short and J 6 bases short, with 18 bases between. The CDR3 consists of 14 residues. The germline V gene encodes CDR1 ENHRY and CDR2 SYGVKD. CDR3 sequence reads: CAIRVRDLFPEQYF. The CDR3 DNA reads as TGTGCCATCAGGGTCCGGGACTTGTTCCCCGAGCAGTACTTC.

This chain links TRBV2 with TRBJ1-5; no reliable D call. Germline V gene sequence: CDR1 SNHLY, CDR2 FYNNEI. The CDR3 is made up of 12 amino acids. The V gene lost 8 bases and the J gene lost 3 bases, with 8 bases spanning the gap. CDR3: CASGLINQPQHF. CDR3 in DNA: TGTGCCAGCGGACTGATCAATCAGCCCCAGCATTTT.